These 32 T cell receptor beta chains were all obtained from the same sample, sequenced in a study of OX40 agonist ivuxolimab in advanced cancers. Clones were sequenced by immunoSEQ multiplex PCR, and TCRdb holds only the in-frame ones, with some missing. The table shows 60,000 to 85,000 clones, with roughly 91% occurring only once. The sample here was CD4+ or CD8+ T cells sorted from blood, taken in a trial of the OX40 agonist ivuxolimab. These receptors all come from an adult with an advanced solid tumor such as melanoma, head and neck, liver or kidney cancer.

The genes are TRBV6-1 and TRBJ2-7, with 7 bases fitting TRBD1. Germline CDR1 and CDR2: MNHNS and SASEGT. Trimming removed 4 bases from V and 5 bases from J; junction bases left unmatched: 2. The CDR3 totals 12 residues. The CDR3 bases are TGTGCCAGCAGTGCTACAGGGGACGAGCAGTACTTC. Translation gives CASSATGDEQYF.

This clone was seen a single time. DNA of the CDR3: TGTGCCAGCTCCTCGGGGGGCCAGCCCCAGCATTTT. Translating gives CASSSGGQPQHF. The chain uses TRBV27 and TRBJ1-5; D is possibly TRBD1 (6 bases). In germline, CDR1 is MNHEY, CDR2 SMNVEV (reference sequence). The CDR3 runs 12 residues. Trimming pared 8 bases from V and 7 bases from J, leaving 12 bases between.

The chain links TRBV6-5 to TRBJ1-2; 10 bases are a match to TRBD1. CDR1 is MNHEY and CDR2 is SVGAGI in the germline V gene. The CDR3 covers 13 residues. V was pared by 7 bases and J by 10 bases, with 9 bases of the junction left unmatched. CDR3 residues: CASTPGQGRYYTF. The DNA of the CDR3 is TGTGCCAGCACCCCGGGACAGGGGCGGTACTACACCTTC.

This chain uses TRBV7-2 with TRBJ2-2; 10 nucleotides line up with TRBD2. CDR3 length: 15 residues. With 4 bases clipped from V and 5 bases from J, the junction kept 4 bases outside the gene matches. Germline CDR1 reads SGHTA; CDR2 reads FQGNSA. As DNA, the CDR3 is TGTGCCAGCAGCTCTAGCGGGGGATTGACCGGGGAGCTGTTTTTT. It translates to CASSSSGGLTGELFF.

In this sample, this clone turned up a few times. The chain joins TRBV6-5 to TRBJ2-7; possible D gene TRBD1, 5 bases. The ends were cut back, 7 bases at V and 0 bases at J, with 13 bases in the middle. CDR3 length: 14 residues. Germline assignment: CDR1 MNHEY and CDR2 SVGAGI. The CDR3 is CASTLHDSSYEQYF. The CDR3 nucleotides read TGTGCCAGCACCCTGCATGACAGCTCCTACGAGCAGTACTTC.

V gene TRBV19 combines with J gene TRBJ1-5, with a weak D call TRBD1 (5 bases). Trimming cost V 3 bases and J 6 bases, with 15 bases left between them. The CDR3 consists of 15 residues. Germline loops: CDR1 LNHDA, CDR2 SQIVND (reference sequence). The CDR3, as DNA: TGTGCCAGTAGTATGCAGGGAAGGGATCTTCAGCCCCAGCATTTT. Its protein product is CASSMQGRDLQPQHF. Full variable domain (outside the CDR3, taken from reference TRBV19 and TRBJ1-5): DGGITQSPKYLFRKEGQNVTLSCEQNLNHDAMYWYRQDPGQGLRLIYYSQIVNDFQKGDIAEGYSVSREKKESFPLTVTSAQKNPTAFYLCASSMQGRDLQPQHFGDGTRLSIL.

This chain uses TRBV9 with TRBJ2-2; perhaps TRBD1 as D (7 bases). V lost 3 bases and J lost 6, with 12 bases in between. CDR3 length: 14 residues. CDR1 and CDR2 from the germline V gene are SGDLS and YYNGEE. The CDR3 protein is CASSAQGGPGELFF. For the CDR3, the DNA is TGTGCCAGCAGCGCCCAGGGGGGCCCCGGGGAGCTGTTTTTT.

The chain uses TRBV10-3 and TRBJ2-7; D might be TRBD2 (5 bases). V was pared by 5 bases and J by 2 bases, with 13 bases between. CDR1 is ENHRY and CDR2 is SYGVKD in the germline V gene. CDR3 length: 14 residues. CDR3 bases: TGTGCCATCAGTCCCCGGACTGACGCCTACGAGCAGTACTTC. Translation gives CAISPRTDAYEQYF.

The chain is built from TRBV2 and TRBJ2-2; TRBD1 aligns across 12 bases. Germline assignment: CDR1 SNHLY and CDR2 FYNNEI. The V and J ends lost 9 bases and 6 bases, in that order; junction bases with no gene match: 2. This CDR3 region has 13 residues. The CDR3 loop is CARGTGGPGELFF. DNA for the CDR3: TGTGCCAGAGGGACAGGGGGCCCCGGGGAGCTGTTTTTT.

In nucleotides, the CDR3 is TGTGCCAGCAGCTTGGGGGGCAGGGATGGCTACGAGCAGTACTTC. This sequence encodes CASSLGGRDGYEQYF. This sequence joins TRBV5-4 and TRBJ2-7; the D gene is possibly TRBD1 (5 bases). Trimming left V 0 bases short and J 3 bases short, with 13 bases between. In germline, CDR1 is SGHNT, CDR2 YYREEE (reference sequence). The CDR3 runs to 15 residues.

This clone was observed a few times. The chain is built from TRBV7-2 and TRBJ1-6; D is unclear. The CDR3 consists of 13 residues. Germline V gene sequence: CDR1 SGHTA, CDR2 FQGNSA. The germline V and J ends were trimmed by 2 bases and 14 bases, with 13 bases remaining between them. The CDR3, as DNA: TGTGCCAGCAGCTTACGTATTGACTTGGCCCTCCACTTT. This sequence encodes CASSLRIDLALHF.

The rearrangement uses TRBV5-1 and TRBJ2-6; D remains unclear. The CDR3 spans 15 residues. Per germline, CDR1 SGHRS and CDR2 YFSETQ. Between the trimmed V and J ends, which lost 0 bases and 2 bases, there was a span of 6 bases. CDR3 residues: CASSLGAAGANVLTF. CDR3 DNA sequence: TGCGCCAGCAGCTTGGGGGCAGCTGGGGCCAACGTCCTGACTTTC. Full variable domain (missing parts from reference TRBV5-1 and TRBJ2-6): KAGVTQTPRYLIKTRGQQVTLSCSPISGHRSVSWYQQTPGQGLQFLFEYFSETQRNKGNFPGRFSGRQFSNSRSEMNVSTLELGDSALYLCASSLGAAGANVLTFGAGSRLTVL.

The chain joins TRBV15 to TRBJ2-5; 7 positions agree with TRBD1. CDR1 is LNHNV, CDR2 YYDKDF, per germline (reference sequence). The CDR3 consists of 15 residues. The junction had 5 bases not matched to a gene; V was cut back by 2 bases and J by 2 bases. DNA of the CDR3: TGTGCCACCAGCAGACAACCGGGACAGCAAGAGACCCAGTACTTC. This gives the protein CATSRQPGQQETQYF.

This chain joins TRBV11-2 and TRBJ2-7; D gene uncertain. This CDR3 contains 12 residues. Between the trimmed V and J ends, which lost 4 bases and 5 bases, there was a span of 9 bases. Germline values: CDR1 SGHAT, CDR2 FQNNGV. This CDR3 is CASSSKSHEQYF. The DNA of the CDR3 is TGTGCCAGCAGCTCGAAGTCCCACGAGCAGTACTTC. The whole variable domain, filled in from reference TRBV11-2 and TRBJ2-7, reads EAGVAQSPRYKIIEKRQSVAFWCNPISGHATLYWYQQILGQGPKLLIQFQNNGVVDDSQLPKDRFSAERLKGVDSTLKIQPAKLEDSAVYLCASSSKSHEQYFGPGTRLTVT.

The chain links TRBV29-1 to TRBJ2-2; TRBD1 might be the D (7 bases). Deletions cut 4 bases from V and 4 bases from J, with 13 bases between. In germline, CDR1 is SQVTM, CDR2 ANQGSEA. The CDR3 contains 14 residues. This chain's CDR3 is CSVGGQGGTGELFF. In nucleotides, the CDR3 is TGCAGCGTTGGGGGGCAGGGGGGCACCGGGGAGCTGTTTTTT.

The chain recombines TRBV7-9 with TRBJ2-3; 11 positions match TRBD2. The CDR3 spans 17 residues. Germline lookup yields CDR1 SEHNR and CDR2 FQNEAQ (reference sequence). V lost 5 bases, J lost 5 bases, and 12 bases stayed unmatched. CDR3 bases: TGTGCCAGCAGCCCGACCTTTGGGACTAGCGGCGAAGATACGCAGTATTTT. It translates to CASSPTFGTSGEDTQYF.

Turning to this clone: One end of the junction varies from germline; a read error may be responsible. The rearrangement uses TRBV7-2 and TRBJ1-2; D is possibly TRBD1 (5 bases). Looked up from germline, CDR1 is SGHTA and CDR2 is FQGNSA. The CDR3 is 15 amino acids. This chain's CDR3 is CASSLGGGAAALDAF. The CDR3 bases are TGTGCCAGCAGCTTAGGGGGTGGGGCGGCGGCCCTGGACGCCTTC.

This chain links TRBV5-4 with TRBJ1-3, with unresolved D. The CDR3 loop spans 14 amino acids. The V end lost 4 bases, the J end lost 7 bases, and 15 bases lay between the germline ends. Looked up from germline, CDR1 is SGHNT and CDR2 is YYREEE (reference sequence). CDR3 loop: CASSPDPARNTIYF. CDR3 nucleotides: TGTGCCAGCAGCCCAGACCCGGCGCGGAACACCATATATTTT.

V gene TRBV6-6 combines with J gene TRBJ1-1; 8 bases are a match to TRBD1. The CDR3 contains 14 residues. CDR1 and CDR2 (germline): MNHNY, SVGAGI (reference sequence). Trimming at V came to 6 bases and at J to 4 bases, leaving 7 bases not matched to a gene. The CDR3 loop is CASRSTGGSTEAFF. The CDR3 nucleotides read TGTGCCAGCAGATCCACAGGGGGGAGCACTGAAGCTTTCTTT.

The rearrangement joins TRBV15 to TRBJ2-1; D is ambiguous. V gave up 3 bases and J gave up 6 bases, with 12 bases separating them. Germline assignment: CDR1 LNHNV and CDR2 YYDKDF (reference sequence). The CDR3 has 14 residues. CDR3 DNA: TGTGCCACCAGCAGCCAGATCGACGGCAATGAGCAGTTCTTC. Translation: CATSSQIDGNEQFF.

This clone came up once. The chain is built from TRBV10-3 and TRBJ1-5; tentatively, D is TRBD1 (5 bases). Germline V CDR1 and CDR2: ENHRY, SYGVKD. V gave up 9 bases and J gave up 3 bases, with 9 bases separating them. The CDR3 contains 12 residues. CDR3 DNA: TGTGCCATGGCAGGGCCCAATCAGCCCCAGCATTTT. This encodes CAMAGPNQPQHF.

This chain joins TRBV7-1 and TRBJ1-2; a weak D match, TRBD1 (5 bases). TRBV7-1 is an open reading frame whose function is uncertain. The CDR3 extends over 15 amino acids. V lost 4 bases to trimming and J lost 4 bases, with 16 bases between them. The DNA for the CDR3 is TGTGCCAGCAGCTTAGAGGGGCCAAGGGCCTATGGCTACACCTTC. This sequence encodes CASSLEGPRAYGYTF.

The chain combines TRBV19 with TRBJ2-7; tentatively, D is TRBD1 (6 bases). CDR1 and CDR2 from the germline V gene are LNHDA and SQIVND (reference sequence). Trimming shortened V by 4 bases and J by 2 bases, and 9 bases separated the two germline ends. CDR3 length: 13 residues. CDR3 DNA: TGTGCCAGTAGTAGGGGGCGGCCCTACGAGCAGTACTTC. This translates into CASSRGRPYEQYF.

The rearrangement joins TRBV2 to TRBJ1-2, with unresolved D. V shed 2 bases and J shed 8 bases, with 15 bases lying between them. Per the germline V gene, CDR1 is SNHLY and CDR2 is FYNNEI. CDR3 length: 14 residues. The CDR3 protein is CASSEIPGFGGYTF. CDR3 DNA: TGTGCCAGCAGTGAAATACCCGGGTTCGGGGGCTACACCTTC.

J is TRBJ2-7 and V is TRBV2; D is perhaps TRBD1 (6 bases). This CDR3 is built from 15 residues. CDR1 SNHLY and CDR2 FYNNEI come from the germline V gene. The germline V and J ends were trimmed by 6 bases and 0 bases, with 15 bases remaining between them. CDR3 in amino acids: CASSARQVLSYEQYF. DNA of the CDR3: TGTGCCAGCAGCGCCCGACAGGTTCTCTCCTACGAGCAGTACTTC.

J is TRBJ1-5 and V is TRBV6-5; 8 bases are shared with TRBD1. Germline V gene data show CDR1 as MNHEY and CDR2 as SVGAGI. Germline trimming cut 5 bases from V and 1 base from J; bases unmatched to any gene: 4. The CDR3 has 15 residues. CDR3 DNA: TGTGCCAGCAGTCTACAGGGGGGGAGCAATCAGCCCCAGCATTTT. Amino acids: CASSLQGGSNQPQHF.

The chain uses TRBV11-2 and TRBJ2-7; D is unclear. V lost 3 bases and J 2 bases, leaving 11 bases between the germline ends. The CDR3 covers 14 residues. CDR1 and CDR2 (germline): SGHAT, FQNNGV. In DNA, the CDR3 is TGTGCCAGCAGCTTGGTAGGCGTCACCTACGAGCAGTACTTC. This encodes CASSLVGVTYEQYF.

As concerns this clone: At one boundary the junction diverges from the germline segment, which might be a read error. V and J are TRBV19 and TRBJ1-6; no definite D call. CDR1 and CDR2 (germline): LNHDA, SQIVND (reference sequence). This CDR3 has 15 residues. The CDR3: CASRIGVKRRSPLHF. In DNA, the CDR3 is TGTGCCAGTAGAATAGGAGTCAAGAGGCGTTCACCCCTCCACTTT.

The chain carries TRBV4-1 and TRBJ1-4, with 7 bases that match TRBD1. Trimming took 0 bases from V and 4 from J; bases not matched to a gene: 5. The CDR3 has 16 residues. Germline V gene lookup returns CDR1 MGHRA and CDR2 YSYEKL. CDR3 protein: CASSQDLQGINEKLFF. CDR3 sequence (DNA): TGCGCCAGCAGCCAAGATCTACAGGGGATTAATGAAAAACTGTTTTTT.

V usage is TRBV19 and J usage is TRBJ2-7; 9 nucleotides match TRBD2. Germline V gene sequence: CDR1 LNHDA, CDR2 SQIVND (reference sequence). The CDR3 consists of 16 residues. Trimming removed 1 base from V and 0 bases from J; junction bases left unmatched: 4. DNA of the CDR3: TGTGCCAGTAGTATAGGGGGAGCGGGAGGCTCCTACGAGCAGTACTTC. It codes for CASSIGGAGGSYEQYF. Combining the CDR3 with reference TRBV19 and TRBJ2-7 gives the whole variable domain DGGITQSPKYLFRKEGQNVTLSCEQNLNHDAMYWYRQDPGQGLRLIYYSQIVNDFQKGDIAEGYSVSREKKESFPLTVTSAQKNPTAFYLCASSIGGAGGSYEQYFGPGTRLTVT.

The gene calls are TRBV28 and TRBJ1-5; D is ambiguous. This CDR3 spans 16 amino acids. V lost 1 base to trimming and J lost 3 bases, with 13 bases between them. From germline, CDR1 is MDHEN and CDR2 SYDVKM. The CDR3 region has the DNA TGTGCCAGCAGTTTATTCGGCCTACAACCCAATCAGCCCCAGCATTTT. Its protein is CASSLFGLQPNQPQHF.

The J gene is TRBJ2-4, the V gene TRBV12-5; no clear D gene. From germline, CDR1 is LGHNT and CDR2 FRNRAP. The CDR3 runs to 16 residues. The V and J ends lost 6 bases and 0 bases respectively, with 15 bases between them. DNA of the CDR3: TGTGCTAGTGGCCCTGCGGTTGACCTAGCCAAAAACATTCAGTACTTC. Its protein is CASGPAVDLAKNIQYF.